This T cell receptor (beta chain) was obtained from a study of long-term antiretroviral therapy in people with HIV. Germline CDR1 reads SGHTA; CDR2 reads FQGNSA. The length of the CDR3 is 12 residues. The V end lost 5 bases, the J end lost 6 bases, and 11 bases lay between the germline ends. Sequencing relied on immunoSEQ assay v3.0, run at survey level. It was roughly 40,000-50,000 T-cell genomes per sample that sequencing targeted. Clones were read by immunoSEQ multiplex PCR, and TCRdb kept only the in-frame ones, dropping some. The sample holds 35,000 or so clones, around 94% seen once. About this clone: Its antigen is not identified.

Regarding the study as a whole: Blood sampling spanned 2004 to 2017, possibly under older ART regimens. Relative to control repertoires, HIV repertoires exhibited narrower CDR3 length ranges.

The sequence derives from a woman between 50 and 59 years old with HIV. The chain has TRBV7-2 and TRBJ2-7, with D possibly TRBD2 on 5 matching bases. The source was unsorted PBMCs, collected 4.1 years after starting antiretroviral therapy. The CDR3 region is CASSRASSEQYF. The CDR3 region has the DNA TGTGCCAGCAGCCGGGCTAGCTCCGAGCAGTACTTC.